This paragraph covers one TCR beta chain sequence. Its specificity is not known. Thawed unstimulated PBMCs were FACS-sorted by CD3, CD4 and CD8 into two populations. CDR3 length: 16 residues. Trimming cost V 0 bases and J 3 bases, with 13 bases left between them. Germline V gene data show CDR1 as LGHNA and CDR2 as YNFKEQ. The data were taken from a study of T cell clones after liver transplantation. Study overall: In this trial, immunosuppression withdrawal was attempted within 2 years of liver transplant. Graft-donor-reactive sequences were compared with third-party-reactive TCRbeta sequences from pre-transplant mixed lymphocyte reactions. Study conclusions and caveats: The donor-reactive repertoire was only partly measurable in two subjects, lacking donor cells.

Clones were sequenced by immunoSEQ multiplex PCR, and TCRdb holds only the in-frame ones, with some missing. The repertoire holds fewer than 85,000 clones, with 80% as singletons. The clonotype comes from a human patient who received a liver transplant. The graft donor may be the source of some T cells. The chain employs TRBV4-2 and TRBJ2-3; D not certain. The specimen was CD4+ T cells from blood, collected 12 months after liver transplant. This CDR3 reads CASSQEGGPWTDTQYF. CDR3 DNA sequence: TGTGCCAGCAGCCAAGAGGGCGGCCCTTGGACAGATACGCAGTATTTT.